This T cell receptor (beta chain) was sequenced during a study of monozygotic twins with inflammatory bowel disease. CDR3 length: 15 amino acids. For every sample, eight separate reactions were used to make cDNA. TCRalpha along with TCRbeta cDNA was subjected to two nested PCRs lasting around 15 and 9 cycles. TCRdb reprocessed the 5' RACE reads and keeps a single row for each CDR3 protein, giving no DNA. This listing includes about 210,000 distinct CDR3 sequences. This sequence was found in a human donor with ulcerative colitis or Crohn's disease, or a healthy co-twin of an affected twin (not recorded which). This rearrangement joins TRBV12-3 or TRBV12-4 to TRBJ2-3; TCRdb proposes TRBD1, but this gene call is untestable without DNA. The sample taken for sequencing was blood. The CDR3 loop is CASSLVRGPTDTQYF.